The next 16 T cell receptor beta chains were all read from a single sample in a study of Tregs in tolerant kidney transplant recipients. TCRdb's table, derived via immunoSEQ multiplex PCR, lists solely in-frame clones and lacks some. The table records about 73,000 clones, 75% to 95% of them present only once. This sample comprised Tregs from blood, obtained before the transplant. The receptor set was obtained from a human donor who received a combined kidney and bone marrow transplant.

This chain uses TRBV7-8 with TRBJ2-7; D unclear. Deletions cut 4 bases from V and 3 bases from J, with 10 bases between. This CDR3 spans 13 amino acids. Per the germline V gene, CDR1 is SGHVS and CDR2 is FQNEAQ. CDR3 nucleotide sequence: TGTGCCAGCAGCTCGCAATCGAGCTACGAGCAGTACTTC. Its translation: CASSSQSSYEQYF.

J is TRBJ2-3 and V is TRBV29-1; D remains unclear. The germline V gene has CDR1 SQVTM and CDR2 ANQGSEA. The ends were cut back, 8 bases at V and 4 bases at J, with 10 bases in the middle. CDR3 length: 11 amino acids. CDR3 DNA sequence: TGCAGCCAGGTGGCGGCAGATACGCAGTATTTT. Encoded protein: CSQVAADTQYF.

V is TRBV30 and J is TRBJ1-2; unclear D gene. This CDR3 has 12 amino acids. Trimming stripped 3 bases from V and 0 bases from J, with 5 bases between. Looked up from germline, CDR1 is GTSNPN and CDR2 is SVGIG (reference sequence). The CDR3, as DNA: TGTGCCTGGAGGAGCCCTAACTATGGCTACACCTTC. It yields the protein CAWRSPNYGYTF. The whole variable domain, remainder taken from reference TRBV30 and TRBJ1-2, is SQTIHQWPATLVQPVGSPLSLECTVEGTSNPNLYWYRQAAGRGLQLLFYSVGIGQISSEVPQNLSASRPQDRQFILSSKKLLLSDSGFYLCAWRSPNYGYTFGSGTRLTVV.

This clone is a singleton in its sample. The genes are TRBV18 and TRBJ1-6; D not certain. This CDR3 region has 14 residues. CDR1 is KGHSH and CDR2 is LQKENI in the germline V gene. The ends were cut back, 3 bases at V and 8 bases at J, with 11 bases in the middle. CDR3 sequence reads: CASSPGEGYSPLHF. The CDR3 nucleotides read TGTGCCAGCTCACCGGGCGAGGGATATTCACCCCTCCACTTT.

The V and J genes are TRBV14 and TRBJ2-1; tentative D call: TRBD2 (6 bases). Trimming left V 8 bases short and J 4 bases short, with 24 bases between. Germline V gene lookup returns CDR1 SGHDN and CDR2 FVKESK. The CDR3 spans 17 residues. The CDR3 coding sequence is TGTGCCAGCGCTCCGCTACGCGGGACGGACCGATACAATGAGCAGTTCTTC. Residues: CASAPLRGTDRYNEQFF.

The chain is built from TRBV25-1 and TRBJ2-2, with 7 nucleotides matching TRBD1. V trimming: 2 bases; J trimming: 0 bases; junction bases outside the gene matches: 3. This CDR3 has 16 amino acids. The germline CDR1 and CDR2 sequences are MGHDK and SYGVNS. The CDR3 nucleotides are TGTGCCAGCAGTGAAAGACAGGGCCCGAACACCGGGGAGCTGTTTTTT. Translating gives CASSERQGPNTGELFF.

The gene calls are TRBV25-1 and TRBJ1-5, with D perhaps TRBD1 (6 bases). The CDR3 is made up of 13 amino acids. In germline, CDR1 is MGHDK, CDR2 SYGVNS. Trimming took 4 bases from V and 7 from J, leaving 11 bases between them. The chain's CDR3 is CASSGRGGQPQHF. CDR3 in DNA: TGTGCCAGCAGTGGTAGGGGGGGACAGCCCCAGCATTTT.

The V call is TRBV5-4, the J call TRBJ2-7, with 9 bases identical to TRBD1. Germline V gene sequence: CDR1 SGHNT, CDR2 YYREEE (reference sequence). Germline trimming cut 5 bases from V and 4 bases from J; bases unmatched to any gene: 4. The CDR3 extends over 13 amino acids. The CDR3 sequence: CASSYGQGYEQYF. In DNA form, the CDR3 reads TGTGCCAGCAGTTACGGACAGGGGTACGAGCAGTACTTC.

The rearrangement joins TRBV15 to TRBJ1-5; no firm D call. Germline-derived CDR1 and CDR2 are LNHNV and YYDKDF (reference sequence). V gave up 0 bases and J gave up 5 bases, with 11 bases separating them. The CDR3 covers 15 residues. CDR3 sequence (DNA): TGTGCCACCAGCAGAGATCGACGGAGGGATCAGCCCCAGCATTTT. This codes for CATSRDRRRDQPQHF.

This clone showed up just once. The chain combines TRBV2 with TRBJ1-1; the D is unclear. Trimming shortened V by 4 bases and J by 9 bases, and 9 bases separated the two germline ends. Germline assignment: CDR1 SNHLY and CDR2 FYNNEI. The CDR3 runs to 11 residues. The CDR3 reads CASSAFGQAFF. CDR3 coding DNA: TGTGCCAGCAGTGCATTCGGACAAGCTTTCTTT.

The V call is TRBV27, the J call TRBJ2-7; 9 bases align to TRBD2. J gave up 4 bases and V 6 bases, and 7 bases lay outside the gene matches. The CDR3 runs 14 residues. In germline, CDR1 is MNHEY, CDR2 SMNVEV (reference sequence). The CDR3 DNA follows: TGTGCCAGCAGACCGCACCTAGCGGGATACGAGCAGTACTTC. It is translated as CASRPHLAGYEQYF.

The genes are TRBV29-1 and TRBJ1-4, with 7 bases that match TRBD1. The CDR3 runs 14 residues. V lost 4 bases, J lost 5 bases, and 7 bases stayed unmatched. Germline CDR1 and CDR2: SQVTM and ANQGSEA. CDR3 sequence: CSVAIGGLNEKLFF. In DNA, the CDR3 is TGCAGCGTTGCTATAGGGGGCCTGAATGAAAAACTGTTTTTT.

The V gene is TRBV2, the J gene TRBJ2-1, with TRBD2 identical over 7 bases. Looked up from germline, CDR1 is SNHLY and CDR2 is FYNNEI. V lost 5 bases to trimming and J lost 2 bases; unmatched junction nucleotides: 9. The CDR3 extends over 16 amino acids. Written as DNA, the CDR3 is TGTGCCAGCAGTCCCCTTACAGCGGGGCCCTACAATGAGCAGTTCTTC. It specifies CASSPLTAGPYNEQFF.

The rearrangement links TRBV5-6 to TRBJ1-1, with 7 bases matching TRBD1. The V gene end was trimmed by 3 bases and the J gene end by 2 bases; junction bases not matched to a gene: 13. CDR3 length equals 17 residues. Germline V gene lookup returns CDR1 SGHDT and CDR2 YYEEEE. CDR3 in DNA: TGTGCCAGCAGCTCTCTCCCCCGGACAGGCCAAAACACTGAAGCTTTCTTT. This gives the protein CASSSLPRTGQNTEAFF.

V gene TRBV6-5 combines with J gene TRBJ1-4, with TRBD1 matching 7 bases. Losses at the gene ends were 6 bases for V and 2 bases for J; bases not matched to a gene: 6. Germline values: CDR1 MNHEY, CDR2 SVGAGI. This CDR3 contains 15 residues. CDR3 sequence: CASRGQRKTNEKLFF. The CDR3 nucleotides are TGTGCCAGCAGGGGACAGCGGAAGACTAATGAAAAACTGTTTTTT.

The genes are TRBV5-1 and TRBJ2-5; D may be TRBD1 (5 bases). The CDR3 is 15 amino acids. Germline CDR1 reads SGHRS; CDR2 reads YFSETQ. V shed 1 base and J shed 2 bases, with 12 bases lying between them. CDR3 sequence (DNA): TGCGCCAGCAGCTTGCAGGGCAGGGTGCAAGAGACCCAGTACTTC. Translating it yields CASSLQGRVQETQYF.